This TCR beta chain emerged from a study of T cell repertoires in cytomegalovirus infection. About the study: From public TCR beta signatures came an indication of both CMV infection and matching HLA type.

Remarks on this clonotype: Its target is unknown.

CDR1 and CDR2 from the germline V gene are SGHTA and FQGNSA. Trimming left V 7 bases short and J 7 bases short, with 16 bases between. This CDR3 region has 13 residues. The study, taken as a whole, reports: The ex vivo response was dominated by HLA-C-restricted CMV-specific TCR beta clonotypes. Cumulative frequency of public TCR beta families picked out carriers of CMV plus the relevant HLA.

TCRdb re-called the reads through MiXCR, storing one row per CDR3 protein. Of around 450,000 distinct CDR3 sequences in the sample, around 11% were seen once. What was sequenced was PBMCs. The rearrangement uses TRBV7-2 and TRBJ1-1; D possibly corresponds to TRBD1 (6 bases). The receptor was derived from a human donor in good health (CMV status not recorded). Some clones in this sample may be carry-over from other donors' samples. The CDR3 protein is CASNTFQGFEAFF. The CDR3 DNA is TGTGCCAGCAACACCTTCCAGGGGTTTGAAGCTTTCTTT.